Sequencing of this T cell receptor (beta chain) was carried out in a study of regulatory T cells in long-lasting Graves disease. Looked up from germline, CDR1 is SNHLY and CDR2 is FYNNEI. V was cut by 6 bases and J by 0 bases, with 9 bases left in between. CDR3 length: 14 residues. Time point given: persistent/refractory GD, antithyroid drugs over 5 years with positive TRAb. PBMC RNA was the source of the TCR library. Assembly of TCR beta libraries relied on iRepertoire HTBI primers together with Arm-PCR of CDR3 regions. TCRdb analysed the multiplex PCR reads with MiXCR anew, one entry per CDR3 protein. The sample has some 340,000 distinct CDR3 sequences; 20% to 25% are singletons. This clonotype was found many times.

The chain carries TRBV2 and TRBJ1-5; D remains ambiguous. The material sequenced was peripheral blood mononuclear cells (PBMCs), taken when the disease was refractory, from a patient treated with antithyroid drugs. The TCR originated in a woman between 40 and 50 years old with Graves disease. DNA for the CDR3: TGTGCCAGCAGATTCGGCAGTAGCAATCAGCCCCAGCATTTT. Protein sequence: CASRFGSSNQPQHF.